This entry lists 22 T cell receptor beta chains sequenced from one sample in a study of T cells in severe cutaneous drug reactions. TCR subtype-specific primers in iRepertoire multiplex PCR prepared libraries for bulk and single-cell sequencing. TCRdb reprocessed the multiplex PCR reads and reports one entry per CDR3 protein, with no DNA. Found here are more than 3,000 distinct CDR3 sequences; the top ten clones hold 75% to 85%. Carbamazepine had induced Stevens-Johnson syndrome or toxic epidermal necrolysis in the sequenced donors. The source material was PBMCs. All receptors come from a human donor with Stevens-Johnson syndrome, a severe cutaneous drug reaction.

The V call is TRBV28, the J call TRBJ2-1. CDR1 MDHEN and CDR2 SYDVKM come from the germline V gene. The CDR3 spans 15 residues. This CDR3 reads CASSLRSDLYNEQFF.

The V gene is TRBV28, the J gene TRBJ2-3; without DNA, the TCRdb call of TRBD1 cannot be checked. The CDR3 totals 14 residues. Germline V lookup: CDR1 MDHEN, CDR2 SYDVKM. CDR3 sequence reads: CASSLFQGKGTQYF.

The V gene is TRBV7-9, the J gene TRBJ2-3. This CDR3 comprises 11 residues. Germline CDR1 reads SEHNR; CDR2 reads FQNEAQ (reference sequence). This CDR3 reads CASSLRDTQYF.

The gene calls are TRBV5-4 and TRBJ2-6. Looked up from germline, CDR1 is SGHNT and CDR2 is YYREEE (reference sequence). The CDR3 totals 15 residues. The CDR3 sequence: CASSSDRSGANVLTF.

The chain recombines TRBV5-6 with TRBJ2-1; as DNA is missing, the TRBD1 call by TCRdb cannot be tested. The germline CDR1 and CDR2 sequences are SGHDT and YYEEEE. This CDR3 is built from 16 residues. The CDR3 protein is CASSEWSRAVYNEHFF.

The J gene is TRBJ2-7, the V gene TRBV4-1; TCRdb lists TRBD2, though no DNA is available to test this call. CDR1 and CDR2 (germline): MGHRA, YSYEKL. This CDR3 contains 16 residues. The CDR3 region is CASSHGPGTSAGEQYF.

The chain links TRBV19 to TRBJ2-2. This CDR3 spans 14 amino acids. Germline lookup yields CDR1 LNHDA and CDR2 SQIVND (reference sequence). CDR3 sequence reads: CASTVNRGSGELFF.

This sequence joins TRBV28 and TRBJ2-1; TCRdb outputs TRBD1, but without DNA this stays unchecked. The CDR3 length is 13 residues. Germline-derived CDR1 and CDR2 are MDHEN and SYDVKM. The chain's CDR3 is CASSFGGSNEQFF.

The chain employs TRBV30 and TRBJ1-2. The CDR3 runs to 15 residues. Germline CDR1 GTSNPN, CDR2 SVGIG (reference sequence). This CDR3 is CAWNLGPTRSYGYTF. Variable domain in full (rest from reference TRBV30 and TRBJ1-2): SQTIHQWPATLVQPVGSPLSLECTVEGTSNPNLYWYRQAAGRGLQLLFYSVGIGQISSEVPQNLSASRPQDRQFILSSKKLLLSDSGFYLCAWNLGPTRSYGYTFGSGTRLTVV.

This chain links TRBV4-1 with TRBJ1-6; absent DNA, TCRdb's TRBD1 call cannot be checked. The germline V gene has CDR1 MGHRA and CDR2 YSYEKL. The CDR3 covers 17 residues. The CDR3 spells CASSQGRQGPRDSPLHF.

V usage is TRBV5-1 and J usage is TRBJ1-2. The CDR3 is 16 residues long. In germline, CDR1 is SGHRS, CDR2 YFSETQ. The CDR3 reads CASRGAARRAVYGYTF.

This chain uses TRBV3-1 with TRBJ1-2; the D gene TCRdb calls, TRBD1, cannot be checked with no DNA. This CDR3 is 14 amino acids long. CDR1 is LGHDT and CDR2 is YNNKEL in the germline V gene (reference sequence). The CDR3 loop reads CASSRVQGAKVYTF. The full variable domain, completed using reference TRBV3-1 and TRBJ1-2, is DTAVSQTPKYLVTQMGNDKSIKCEQNLGHDTMYWYKQDSKKFLKIMFSYNNKELIINETVPNRFSPKSPDKAHLNLHINSLELGDSAVYFCASSRVQGAKVYTFGSGTRLTVV.

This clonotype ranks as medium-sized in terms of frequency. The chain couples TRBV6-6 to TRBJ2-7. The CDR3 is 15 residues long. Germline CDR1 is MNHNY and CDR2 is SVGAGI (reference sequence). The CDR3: CASSYSRDSSYEQYF.

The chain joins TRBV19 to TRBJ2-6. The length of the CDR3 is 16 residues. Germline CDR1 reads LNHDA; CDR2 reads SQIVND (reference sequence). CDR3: CASSITLLSGANVLTF.

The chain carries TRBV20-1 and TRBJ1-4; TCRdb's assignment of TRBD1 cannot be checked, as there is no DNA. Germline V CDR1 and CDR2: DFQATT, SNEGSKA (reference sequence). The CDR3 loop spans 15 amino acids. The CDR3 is CSARGFGGKREKLFF.

The CDR3 spells CASSSTGTSGSETQYF. The chain employs TRBV27 and TRBJ2-5; the TCRdb call, TRBD2, lacks DNA for checking. CDR1 is MNHEY and CDR2 is SMNVEV in the germline V gene (reference sequence). This CDR3 comprises 16 residues.

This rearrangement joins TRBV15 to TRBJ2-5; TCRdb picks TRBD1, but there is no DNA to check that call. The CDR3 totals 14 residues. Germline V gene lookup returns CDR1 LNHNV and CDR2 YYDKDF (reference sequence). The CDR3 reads CATSKQGSQETQYF.

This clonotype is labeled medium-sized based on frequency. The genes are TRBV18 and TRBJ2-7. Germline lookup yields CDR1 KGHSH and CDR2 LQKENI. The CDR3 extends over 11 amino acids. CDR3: CASSRSYEQYF.

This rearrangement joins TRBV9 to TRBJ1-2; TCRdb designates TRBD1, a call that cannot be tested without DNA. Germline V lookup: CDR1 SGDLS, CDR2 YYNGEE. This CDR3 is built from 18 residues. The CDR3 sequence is CASSVSGTGKMPIYGYTF.

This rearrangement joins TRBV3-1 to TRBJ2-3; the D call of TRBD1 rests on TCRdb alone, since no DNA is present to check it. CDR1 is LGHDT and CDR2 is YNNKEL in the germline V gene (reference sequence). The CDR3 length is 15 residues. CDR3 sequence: CASSVPTQGPNTQYF.

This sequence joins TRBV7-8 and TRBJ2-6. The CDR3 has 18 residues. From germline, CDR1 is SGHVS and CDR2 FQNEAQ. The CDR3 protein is CASSLVGLDFAGANVLTF.

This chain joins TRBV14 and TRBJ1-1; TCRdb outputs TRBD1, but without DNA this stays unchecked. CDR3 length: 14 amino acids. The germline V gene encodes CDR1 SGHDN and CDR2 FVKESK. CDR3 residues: CASSQVGTGLLAFF.